This TCR beta chain originates from a study of blood T cell repertoires in COVID-19. Germline V gene lookup returns CDR1 LGHNT and CDR2 FRNRAP. With 6 bases removed from V and 5 bases from J, the gap between germline ends came to 16 bases. The CDR3 is 14 amino acids. Produced via immunoSEQ multiplex PCR; TCRdb's table is partial and in-frame only. In the table there are tens of thousands of clones, approximately 86% of which are singletons. The chain has TRBV12-5 and TRBJ2-5; D is possibly TRBD1 (6 bases). The specimen was peripheral blood. The clonotype originates from an elderly woman in a cohort sampled during active or convalescent COVID-19. CDR3 region: CASGTQGIGETQYF. In nucleotides, the CDR3 is TGTGCTAGTGGGACTCAGGGGATAGGGGAGACCCAGTACTTC.